The T cell receptor beta chain under discussion was sequenced for a study of T-cell memory formation after mild COVID-19. Across the study: Most TCR clusters belonged to a single donor. General study findings and limits: CD4/CD8 balance held among clones contracting day 15 to 85, and later expanders leaned CD4+.

V was shortened by 5 bases and J by 5 bases, with 16 bases between the two germline ends. There are 15 residues in the CDR3. The sample holds a few counts of this clonotype. Its specificity is not known. The authors produced TCR alpha and TCR beta cDNA libraries with sample barcodes and UMIs by 5'RACE using constant-segment primers. TCRdb analysed the 5' RACE reads with MiXCR anew, one entry per CDR3 protein. Among about 410,000 distinct CDR3 sequences listed, more than 15% were seen once. J is TRBJ1-3 and V is TRBV12-3 or TRBV12-4; TRBD1 is a possible D gene (6 bases). The TCR was taken from a man aged 18 to 29 who had mild COVID-19 (a few samples of this study predate the infection). Cell type and time point are not known. The source material was PBMCs or a T cell subset sorted from them (not recorded which). The CDR3 DNA follows: TGTGCCAGCAGTCTACAGGGAGTTACTAGAAACACCATATATTTT. It is translated as CASSLQGVTRNTIYF.